A selection of T cell receptor beta chains follows, all from one sample in a study of beta chain features in type 1 diabetes. Method: immunoSEQ multiplex PCR; TCRdb's copy keeps in-frame clones and lacks some. The sample has 860,000 or so clones, roughly a sixth seen once. The sequenced sample was naive CD4+ T cells from blood. The receptors originated from a woman under 30 in good health. CDR3s include the opening cysteine and the closing phenylalanine or tryptophan. Fields, in order: D gene, V gene, clone size, J gene, CDR3 protein, CDR3 DNA. D genes are given only for firm matches. The size field is filled for only some rows; it gives once, few, many or a size class.

TRBD2	TRBV7-2	many	TRBJ2-4	CARQRERRNIQYF	TGTGCCAGACAGCGGGAGAGGAGAAACATTCAGTACTTC
NA	TRBV11-2	NA	TRBJ2-5	CASRPGTTSSGTQYF	TGTGCCAGCAGGCCCGGGACCACCAGTTCGGGGACCCAGTACTTC
NA	TRBV7-8	NA	TRBJ2-4	CASSLAVLGNIQYF	TGTGCCAGCAGCTTAGCGGTATTGGGAAACATTCAGTACTTC
NA	TRBV2	few	TRBJ2-5	CASSYRVKTQYF	TGTGCCAGCAGTTACAGGGTCAAGACCCAGTACTTC
TRBD1	TRBV9	NA	TRBJ2-2	CASSAGTAPGELFF	TGTGCCAGCAGCGCCGGGACAGCACCCGGGGAGCTGTTTTTT
NA	TRBV7-8	NA	TRBJ1-1	CASHSTYRVGTEAFF	TGTGCCAGCCATTCAACTTACAGGGTAGGCACTGAAGCTTTCTTT
TRBD2	TRBV6-4	NA	TRBJ2-2	CASSPGLAGESGELFF	TGTGCCAGCAGCCCCGGACTAGCGGGAGAATCCGGGGAGCTGTTTTTT
NA	TRBV14	NA	TRBJ2-5	CASSLYPSETQYF	TGTGCCAGCAGCCTTTACCCCTCTGAGACCCAGTACTTC
NA	TRBV29-1	NA	TRBJ2-7	CSVEKAGSYEQYF	TGCAGCGTTGAAAAGGCAGGTTCCTACGAGCAGTACTTC
NA	TRBV2	few	TRBJ1-5	CASRRRDNNQPQHF	TGTGCCAGCAGGCGCCGGGACAACAATCAGCCCCAGCATTTT
TRBD2	TRBV14	few	TRBJ2-1	CASSALAGGYINEQFF	TGTGCCAGCAGCGCCTTAGCGGGAGGTTACATAAATGAGCAGTTCTTC
NA	TRBV7-9	NA	TRBJ2-5	CASSLREIQETQYF	TGTGCCAGCAGCTTAAGGGAGATCCAAGAGACCCAGTACTTC
NA	TRBV7-9	few	TRBJ2-3	CASSHPAGSSTDTQYF	TGTGCCAGCAGCCATCCGGCGGGGAGTAGCACAGATACGCAGTATTTT
NA	TRBV6-6	NA	TRBJ1-1	CASSDNSGSEAFF	TGTGCCAGCAGTGACAATTCGGGATCTGAAGCTTTCTTT
TRBD1	TRBV9	NA	TRBJ1-4	CASSVGEGTGGRKLFF	TGTGCCAGCAGCGTAGGGGAAGGGACAGGGGGAAGAAAACTGTTTTTT
NA	TRBV6-5	few	TRBJ2-1	CASSSGLPEYNEQFF	TGTGCCAGCAGTTCTGGGCTCCCCGAATACAATGAGCAGTTCTTC
NA	TRBV7-2	NA	TRBJ2-3	CASSLARGAFVDTQYF	TGTGCCAGCAGCTTAGCAAGAGGGGCGTTCGTAGATACGCAGTATTTT
TRBD2	TRBV7-9	few	TRBJ2-1	CASSRLAGGVRNEQFF	TGTGCCAGCAGCCGACTAGCGGGAGGGGTTAGGAATGAGCAGTTCTTC
NA	TRBV19	NA	TRBJ1-2	CASRERQRYGYTF	TGTGCCAGTAGGGAACGACAGCGATATGGCTACACCTTC
NA	TRBV29-1	NA	TRBJ1-1	CSVGSFENTEAFF	TGCAGCGTAGGCTCGTTCGAGAACACTGAAGCTTTCTTT
TRBD1	TRBV4-1	NA	TRBJ2-7	CASSLGTGTYEQYF	TGCGCCAGCAGCCTTGGGACAGGGACCTACGAGCAGTACTTC
NA	TRBV27	NA	TRBJ2-6	CASSLREGLGGANVLTF	TGTGCCAGTTCCCTGCGGGAAGGGCTTGGTGGGGCCAACGTCCTGACTTTC
NA	TRBV5-1	few	TRBJ2-7	CASSLAAGPQEQYF	TGCGCCAGCAGCTTGGCCGCAGGGCCCCAGGAGCAGTACTTC
NA	TRBV21-1	NA	TRBJ1-1	CASRRPGTFSWAFF	TGTGCCAGCCGCCGACCGGGTACTTTTTCGTGGGCTTTCTTT
TRBD2	TRBV28	few	TRBJ2-5	CASSVAGGETQYF	TGTGCCAGCAGTGTAGCGGGAGGCGAGACCCAGTACTTC
NA	TRBV5-1	NA	TRBJ1-5	CASSLEGNNQPQHF	TGCGCCAGCAGCTTGGAGGGCAACAATCAGCCCCAGCATTTT
NA	TRBV15	NA	TRBJ1-2	CATSRGGTSNYGYTF	TGTGCCACCAGCAGAGGTGGGACAAGCAACTATGGCTACACCTTC
NA	TRBV6-1	few	TRBJ2-5	CASTRDTRPGTQYF	TGTGCCAGCACCAGGGACACTCGCCCGGGGACCCAGTACTTC
NA	TRBV7-2	NA	TRBJ2-3	CASSFHTGTDTQYF	TGTGCCAGCAGCTTTCATACCGGCACAGATACGCAGTATTTT
TRBD2	TRBV7-2	few	TRBJ2-5	CASSARGGRGGETQYF	TGTGCCAGCAGCGCCCGTGGGGGCCGGGGGGGAGAGACCCAGTACTTC
NA	TRBV9	few	TRBJ2-1	CASSVVATGAQFF	NA
NA	TRBV5-1	NA	TRBJ2-5	CASSSGLEETQYF	TGCGCCAGCAGCTCCGGACTGGAAGAGACCCAGTACTTC
NA	TRBV7-2	NA	TRBJ2-7	CASSAIYEQYF	TGTGCCAGCAGCGCCATCTACGAGCAGTACTTC
TRBD1	TRBV11-1	few	TRBJ2-6	CASSNSGQGFGANVLTF	TGTGCCAGCAGCAACTCCGGACAGGGGTTTGGGGCCAACGTCCTGACTTTC
NA	TRBV18	few	TRBJ2-1	CASSRGFWGSPNEQFF	TGTGCCAGCTCAAGGGGTTTTTGGGGGAGTCCCAATGAGCAGTTCTTC